This is a list of T cell receptor beta chains from one sample in a study of shared T cell receptors in the human thymus. Sequencing used immunoSEQ multiplex PCR; TCRdb keeps in-frame clones, though not all of them. The sample consists of roughly 550,000 clones, approximately 80% of them appearing once. This sample was shared with a second study, whose subject was human thymus T cells.

Sequences were obtained from thymocytes. These receptors originate from a boy under two years old with a congenital heart defect. Both conserved end residues are part of each CDR3. A D gene is named only where the DNA matches it firmly. Clone size appears in some rows only: once, few, many, or a class for an expanded clone.

D: TRBD2; size: NA; V: TRBV2; J: TRBJ2-5; CDR3: CASSEARASGRALQAETQYF; DNA: TGTGCCAGCAGTGAAGCAAGAGCTAGCGGGAGGGCCCTCCAGGCGGAGACCCAGTACTTC
D: TRBD2; size: NA; V: TRBV2; J: TRBJ2-2; CDR3: CASTPRTSGRAIAGELFF; DNA: TGTGCCAGCACCCCCAGGACTAGCGGGAGGGCCATAGCGGGGGAGCTGTTTTTT
D: TRBD2; size: NA; V: TRBV15; J: TRBJ2-1; CDR3: CATSRAWTSGRHNEQFF; DNA: TGTGCCACCAGCAGGGCTTGGACTAGCGGGAGGCACAATGAGCAGTTCTTC
D: TRBD2; size: NA; V: TRBV27; J: TRBJ2-3; CDR3: CASRASGTTDTQYF; DNA: TGTGCCAGCAGGGCTAGCGGGACCACAGATACGCAGTATTTT
D: TRBD1; size: few; V: TRBV2; J: TRBJ1-2; CDR3: CASSLTGNYGYTF; DNA: TGTGCCAGCAGTTTGACAGGGAACTATGGCTACACCTTC
D: TRBD1; size: NA; V: TRBV15; J: TRBJ2-7; CDR3: CATSWGEDRTGRSYEQYF; DNA: TGTGCCACCAGCTGGGGGGAGGATCGGACAGGGCGATCCTACGAGCAGTACTTC
D: NA; size: NA; V: TRBV2; J: TRBJ1-1; CDR3: CASSEVRDSLMNTEAFF; DNA: TGTGCCAGCAGTGAAGTTAGAGACAGCCTTATGAACACTGAAGCTTTCTTT
D: TRBD1; size: NA; V: TRBV4-2; J: TRBJ1-3; CDR3: CASSQDRGQGAPGNTIYF; DNA: TGTGCCAGCAGCCAAGATAGGGGACAGGGAGCTCCTGGAAACACCATATATTTT
D: TRBD1; size: NA; V: TRBV4-3; J: TRBJ2-7; CDR3: CASSQDISADRVSEQYF; DNA: TGCGCCAGCAGCCAAGATATCTCAGCGGACAGGGTTTCCGAGCAGTACTTC
D: TRBD2; size: NA; V: TRBV13; J: TRBJ2-1; CDR3: CASSPGGIYNEQFF; DNA: TGTGCCAGCAGCCCGGGAGGGATCTACAATGAGCAGTTCTTC
D: TRBD2; size: NA; V: TRBV5-1; J: TRBJ2-5; CDR3: CASSLNRTTSGRAKSQETQYF; DNA: TGCGCCAGCAGCTTGAACCGAACGACTAGCGGGAGGGCCAAATCCCAAGAGACCCAGTACTTC
D: TRBD2; size: NA; V: TRBV7-6; J: TRBJ2-1; CDR3: CASSLNGLAGIGEQFF; DNA: TGTGCCAGCAGCTTAAACGGGCTAGCGGGAATCGGTGAGCAGTTCTTC
D: TRBD1; size: NA; V: TRBV11-2; J: TRBJ1-4; CDR3: CASSFGGRGRTPNEKLFF; DNA: TGTGCCAGCAGTTTCGGCGGCAGGGGGCGTACCCCAAATGAAAAACTGTTTTTT
D: NA; size: NA; V: TRBV7-9; J: TRBJ2-5; CDR3: CASSLGLQETQYF; DNA: TGTGCCAGCAGCTTAGGACTCCAGGAGACCCAGTACTTC
D: TRBD1; size: few; V: TRBV29-1; J: TRBJ2-1; CDR3: CSVESRDRDNEQFF; DNA: TGCAGCGTGGAATCCCGGGACAGGGACAATGAGCAGTTCTTC
D: NA; size: NA; V: TRBV4-1; J: TRBJ1-4; CDR3: CASSHPLTTNEKLFF; DNA: TGCGCCAGCAGCCACCCACTTACAACTAATGAAAAACTGTTTTTT
D: NA; size: NA; V: TRBV29-1; J: TRBJ2-2; CDR3: CSVEGGTGELFF; DNA: TGCAGCGTTGAGGGGGGAACCGGGGAGCTGTTTTTT
D: NA; size: NA; V: TRBV7-2; J: TRBJ2-7; CDR3: CASSLARQRNEQYF; DNA: TGTGCCAGCAGCTTAGCGCGGCAGCGGAACGAGCAGTACTTC
D: NA; size: few; V: TRBV5-3; J: TRBJ1-3; CDR3: CARSLVQGANTIYF; DNA: TGTGCCAGAAGCTTGGTACAGGGCGCGAACACCATATATTTT
D: NA; size: NA; V: TRBV6-6; J: TRBJ1-2; CDR3: CASSHRDNGYTF; DNA: TGTGCCAGCAGTCACAGGGATAATGGCTACACCTTC
D: TRBD2; size: NA; V: TRBV7-2; J: TRBJ2-1; CDR3: CASSLDSVSSGGWNEQFF; DNA: TGTGCCAGCAGCTTAGACTCCGTGAGTAGCGGGGGTTGGAATGAGCAGTTCTTC
D: TRBD1; size: NA; V: TRBV7-9; J: TRBJ1-2; CDR3: CASSLGPDRAHYGYTF; DNA: TGTGCCAGCAGCTTAGGCCCGGACAGGGCACACTATGGCTACACCTTC
D: NA; size: NA; V: TRBV14; J: TRBJ1-1; CDR3: CASSLAGTLNTEAFF; DNA: TGTGCCAGCAGCCTGGCAGGTACCCTGAACACTGAAGCTTTCTTT
D: TRBD2; size: NA; V: TRBV6-6; J: TRBJ2-2; CDR3: CASSTSGKAGELFF; DNA: TGTGCCAGCAGCACTAGCGGGAAGGCCGGGGAGCTGTTTTTT
D: NA; size: NA; V: TRBV15; J: TRBJ1-5; CDR3: CATSRAGREGIQPQHF; DNA: TGTGCCACCAGCAGAGCGGGCAGGGAGGGAATTCAGCCCCAGCATTTT
D: NA; size: NA; V: TRBV11-1; J: TRBJ1-1; CDR3: CASSLGAGTEAFF; DNA: TGTGCCAGCAGCTTAGGGGCGGGCACTGAAGCTTTCTTT
D: NA; size: NA; V: TRBV19; J: TRBJ2-5; CDR3: CASSIMLARETQYF; DNA: TGTGCCAGTAGTATTATGCTAGCCAGGGAGACCCAGTACTTC